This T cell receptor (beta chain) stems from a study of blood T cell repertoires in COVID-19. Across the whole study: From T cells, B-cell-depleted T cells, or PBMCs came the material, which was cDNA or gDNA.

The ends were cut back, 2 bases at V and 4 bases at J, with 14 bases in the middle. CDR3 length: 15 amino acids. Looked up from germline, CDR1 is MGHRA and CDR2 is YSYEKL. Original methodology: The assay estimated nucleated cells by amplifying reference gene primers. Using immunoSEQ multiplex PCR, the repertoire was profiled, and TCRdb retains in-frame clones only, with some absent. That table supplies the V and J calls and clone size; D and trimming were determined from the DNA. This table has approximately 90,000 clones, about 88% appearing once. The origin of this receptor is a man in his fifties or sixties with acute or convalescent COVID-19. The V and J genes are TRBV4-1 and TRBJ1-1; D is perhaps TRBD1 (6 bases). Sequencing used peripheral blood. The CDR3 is CASSQNRDTGTEAFF. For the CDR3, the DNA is TGCGCCAGCAGCCAAAACCGGGACACTGGCACTGAAGCTTTCTTT.